This T cell receptor beta chain came from a study of T cell changes during pregnancy in multiple sclerosis. The CDR3 consists of 13 residues. The ends were cut back, 3 bases at V and 2 bases at J, with 8 bases in the middle. The germline V gene has CDR1 LNHDA and CDR2 SQIVND (reference sequence). Profiled with immunoSEQ multiplex PCR; TCRdb holds only in-frame clones, not every one. This table has about 92,000 clones, more than 85% appearing once. This chain joins TRBV19 and TRBJ2-7; D unclear. Specimen: peripheral blood, collected in the first trimester of pregnancy. The source is a female donor with multiple sclerosis, enrolled in a pregnancy study. In DNA form, the CDR3 reads TGTGCCAGTAGTATTGGGCAGGCCTACGAGCAGTACTTC. Encoded protein: CASSIGQAYEQYF.